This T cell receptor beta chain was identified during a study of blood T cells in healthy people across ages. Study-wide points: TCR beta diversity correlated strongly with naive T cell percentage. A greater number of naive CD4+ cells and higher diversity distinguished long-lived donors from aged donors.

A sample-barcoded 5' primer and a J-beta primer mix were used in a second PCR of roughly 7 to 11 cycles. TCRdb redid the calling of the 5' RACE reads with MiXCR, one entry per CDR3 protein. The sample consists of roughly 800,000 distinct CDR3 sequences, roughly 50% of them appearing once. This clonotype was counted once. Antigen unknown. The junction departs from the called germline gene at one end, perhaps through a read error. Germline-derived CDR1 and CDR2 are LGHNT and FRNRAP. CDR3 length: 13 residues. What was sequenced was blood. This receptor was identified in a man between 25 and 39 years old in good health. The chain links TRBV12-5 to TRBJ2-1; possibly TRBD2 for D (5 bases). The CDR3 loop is CTSGPAWDNEQFF. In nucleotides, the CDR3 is TGTACTAGTGGCCCCGCCTGGGACAATGAGCAGTTCTTC.